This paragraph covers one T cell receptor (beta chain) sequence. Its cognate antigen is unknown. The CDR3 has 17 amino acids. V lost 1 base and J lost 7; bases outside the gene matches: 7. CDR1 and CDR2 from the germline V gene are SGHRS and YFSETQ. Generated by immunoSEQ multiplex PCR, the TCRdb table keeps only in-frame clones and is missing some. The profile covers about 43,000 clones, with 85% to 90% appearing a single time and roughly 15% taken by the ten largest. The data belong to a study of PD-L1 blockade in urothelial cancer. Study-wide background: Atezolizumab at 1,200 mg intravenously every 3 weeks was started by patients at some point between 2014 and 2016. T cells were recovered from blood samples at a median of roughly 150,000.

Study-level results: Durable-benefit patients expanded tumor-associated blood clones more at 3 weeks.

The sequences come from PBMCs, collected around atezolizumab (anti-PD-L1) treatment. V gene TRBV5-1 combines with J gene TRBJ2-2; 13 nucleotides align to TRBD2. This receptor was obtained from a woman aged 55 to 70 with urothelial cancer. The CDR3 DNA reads TGCGCCAGCAGCTTGCAACTAGCGGGGGGGCCGGACGGGGAGCTGTTTTTT. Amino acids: CASSLQLAGGPDGELFF. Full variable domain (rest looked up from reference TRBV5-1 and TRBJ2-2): KAGVTQTPRYLIKTRGQQVTLSCSPISGHRSVSWYQQTPGQGLQFLFEYFSETQRNKGNFPGRFSGRQFSNSRSEMNVSTLELGDSALYLCASSLQLAGGPDGELFFGEGSRLTVL.